This paragraph reports one TCR beta chain. The trim removed 0 bases at V and 6 bases at J, leaving 8 bases unmatched. Germline CDR1 and CDR2: LGHDT and YNNKEL (reference sequence). The CDR3 is made up of 17 amino acids. In the original processing: Reference gene primers were amplified, and this amplification served to estimate nucleated cell counts. TCRdb's table, derived via immunoSEQ multiplex PCR, lists solely in-frame clones and lacks some. For V, J and clone size, that table is used; D and trimming come from the DNA. The repertoire holds approximately 90,000 clones, with 75% to 90% as singletons. The data belong to a study of blood T cell repertoires in COVID-19. Background on the study: Samples of COVID-19 (acute and convalescent) were obtained from the United States, Italy and Spain. T cells, B-cell-depleted T cells, or PBMCs supplied cDNA or gDNA.

The TCR sequence derives from a woman older than 75 with acute or convalescent COVID-19. Source material: peripheral blood. The chain recombines TRBV3-1 (or the pseudogene TRBV3-2) with TRBJ2-1; 10 bases fit TRBD2. The CDR3 region has the DNA TGTGCCAGCAGCCAAGACAGTGGCAGCGGGGGGGCCAATGAGCAGTTCTTC. Residues: CASSQDSGSGGANEQFF.